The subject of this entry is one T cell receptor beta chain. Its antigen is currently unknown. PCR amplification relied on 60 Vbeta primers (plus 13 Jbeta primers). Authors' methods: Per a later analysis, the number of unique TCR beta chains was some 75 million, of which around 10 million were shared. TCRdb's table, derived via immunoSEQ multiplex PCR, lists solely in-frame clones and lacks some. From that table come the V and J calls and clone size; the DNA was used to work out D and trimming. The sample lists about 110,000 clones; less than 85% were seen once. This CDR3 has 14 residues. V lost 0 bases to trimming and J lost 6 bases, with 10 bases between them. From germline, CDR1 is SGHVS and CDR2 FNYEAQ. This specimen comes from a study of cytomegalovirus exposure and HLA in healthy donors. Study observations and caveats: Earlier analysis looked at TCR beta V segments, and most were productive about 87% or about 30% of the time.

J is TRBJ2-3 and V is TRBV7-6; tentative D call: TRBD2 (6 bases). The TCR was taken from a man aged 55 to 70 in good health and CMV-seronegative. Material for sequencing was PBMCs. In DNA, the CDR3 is TGTGCCAGCAGCTTAGCGGAGGGGATGGATACGCAGTATTTT. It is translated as CASSLAEGMDTQYF.